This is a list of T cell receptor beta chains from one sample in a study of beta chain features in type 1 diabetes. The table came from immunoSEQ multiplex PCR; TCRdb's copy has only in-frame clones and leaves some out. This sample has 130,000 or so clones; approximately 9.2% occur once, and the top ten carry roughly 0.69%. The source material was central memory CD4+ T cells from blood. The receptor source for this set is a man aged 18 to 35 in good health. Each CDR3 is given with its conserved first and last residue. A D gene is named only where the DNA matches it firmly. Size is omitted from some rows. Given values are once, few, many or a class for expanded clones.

DNA: TGTGCCAGCAGCTTAGTCAGCGACCACACCGGGGAGCTGTTTTTT; CDR3: CASSLVSDHTGELFF; size: few; J: TRBJ2-2; V: TRBV7-6; D: NA
DNA: TGTGCCTGGAGCGCTAGAGGGGGATTCACTGAAGCTTTCTTT; CDR3: CAWSARGGFTEAFF; size: NA; J: TRBJ1-1; V: TRBV30; D: NA
DNA: TGTGCCATCAGGAGTTCACAGGGTGTCTCCTACAATGAGCAGTTCTTC; CDR3: CAIRSSQGVSYNEQFF; size: NA; J: TRBJ2-1; V: TRBV10-3; D: NA
DNA: TGTGCCAGCAGCTTAAATCTCGGGGAGCTGTTTTTT; CDR3: CASSLNLGELFF; size: NA; J: TRBJ2-2; V: TRBV5-5; D: NA
DNA: TGTGCCACCAGCAGTGGTAGAGGGCTGCAAGAGACCCAGTACTTC; CDR3: CATSSGRGLQETQYF; size: many; J: TRBJ2-5; V: TRBV15; D: NA
DNA: TGCAGTGCTCCCGGGAATGAGCAGTTCTTC; CDR3: CSAPGNEQFF; size: NA; J: TRBJ2-1; V: TRBV20-1; D: NA
DNA: TGTGCCAGCAGCCTAAGACTAGCGACTAGCACAGATACGCAGTATTTT; CDR3: CASSLRLATSTDTQYF; size: NA; J: TRBJ2-3; V: TRBV6-6; D: TRBD2
DNA: TGTGCCAGCAGTATCCTCGGGGGGCGTAATCACTATGGCTACACCTTC; CDR3: CASSILGGRNHYGYTF; size: many; J: TRBJ1-2; V: TRBV7-2; D: NA
DNA: TGTGCCAGCAGCAGCAGAACAGGGTTTGCTGAAGCTTTCTTT; CDR3: CASSSRTGFAEAFF; size: NA; J: TRBJ1-1; V: TRBV7-2; D: NA
DNA: TGTGCCAGCAAAGAGAATAGCGGGGCCAAAAACATTCAGTACTTC; CDR3: CASKENSGAKNIQYF; size: few; J: TRBJ2-4; V: TRBV6-1; D: TRBD2